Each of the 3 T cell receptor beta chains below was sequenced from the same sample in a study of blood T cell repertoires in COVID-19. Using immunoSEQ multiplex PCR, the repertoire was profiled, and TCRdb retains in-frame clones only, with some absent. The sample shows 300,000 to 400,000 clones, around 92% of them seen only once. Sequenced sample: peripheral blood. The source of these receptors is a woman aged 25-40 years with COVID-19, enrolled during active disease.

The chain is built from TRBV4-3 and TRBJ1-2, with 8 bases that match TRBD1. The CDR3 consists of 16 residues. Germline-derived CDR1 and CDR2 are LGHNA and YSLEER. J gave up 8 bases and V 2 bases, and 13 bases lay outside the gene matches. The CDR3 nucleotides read TGCGCCAGCAGCCAATCCAGGGGGCTAGGTCGATACGGCTACACCTTC. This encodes CASSQSRGLGRYGYTF.

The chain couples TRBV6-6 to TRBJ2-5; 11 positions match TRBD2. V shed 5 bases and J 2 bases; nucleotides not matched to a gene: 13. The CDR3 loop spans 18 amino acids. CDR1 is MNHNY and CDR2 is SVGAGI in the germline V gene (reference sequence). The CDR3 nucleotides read TGTGCCAGCAGTCCACTAGCGGGAGCAGTGGGGGGGCAAGAGACCCAGTACTTC. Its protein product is CASSPLAGAVGGQETQYF.

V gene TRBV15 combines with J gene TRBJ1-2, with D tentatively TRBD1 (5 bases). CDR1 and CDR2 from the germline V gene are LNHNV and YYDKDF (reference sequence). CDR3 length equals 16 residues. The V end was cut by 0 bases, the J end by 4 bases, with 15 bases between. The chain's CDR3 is CATSRDLDSLVYGYTF. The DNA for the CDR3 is TGTGCCACCAGCAGAGATCTCGACAGTTTAGTCTATGGCTACACCTTC. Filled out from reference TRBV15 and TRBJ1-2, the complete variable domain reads DAMVIQNPRYQVTQFGKPVTLSCSQTLNHNVMYWYQQKSSQAPKLLFHYYDKDFNNEADTPDNFQSRRPNTSFCFLDIRSPGLGDTAMYLCATSRDLDSLVYGYTFGSGTRLTVV.